The 22 T cell receptor beta chains listed next were all sequenced from one sample in a study of T-cell memory formation after mild COVID-19. TCRdb used MiXCR to reprocess the 5' RACE reads, holding one entry per CDR3 protein. In the table there are about half a million distinct CDR3 sequences, approximately 18% of which are singletons. Sequenced input: PBMCs or a T cell subset sorted from them (not recorded which). Receptor source: an adult woman who had mild COVID-19 (a few samples of this study predate the infection). Cell type and time point are not known.

This clonotype has just a few counts. The CDR3 DNA is TGTGCCAGCAGTTCACTTCTTCGGCCAGTTCATGGCTACACCTTC. Protein product: CASSSLLRPVHGYTF. The chain combines TRBV27 with TRBJ1-2; D unclear. V lost 4 bases and J 6 bases, leaving 18 bases between the germline ends. The CDR3 sequence is 15 residues long. The germline CDR1 and CDR2 sequences are MNHEY and SMNVEV (reference sequence).

The rearrangement joins TRBV5-1 to TRBJ2-3; D possibly corresponds to TRBD2 (5 bases). Germline values: CDR1 SGHRS, CDR2 YFSETQ. The CDR3 consists of 17 residues. Trimming cost V 3 bases and J 2 bases, with 19 bases left between them. The CDR3 DNA is TGCGCCAGCAGCTGGGCTGCAGAGGGCGGCTTCACAGATACGCAGTATTTT. Residues: CASSWAAEGGFTDTQYF.

The V and J genes are TRBV10-2 and TRBJ2-7; possible D gene TRBD1, 7 bases. Germline lookup yields CDR1 WSHSY and CDR2 SAAADI. The CDR3 spans 14 residues. Trimming removed 9 bases at V and 2 bases at J, with 17 bases between. DNA of the CDR3: TGCGCCAGTTGTCCAGGGGGGATCCCCTACGAGCAGTACTTC. Its protein product is CASCPGGIPYEQYF.

The rearrangement joins TRBV11-1 to TRBJ2-7; 8 bases match TRBD1. The V and J ends lost 5 bases and 4 bases, in that order; junction bases with no gene match: 4. The CDR3 is made up of 13 amino acids. The V gene's germline CDR1 is SGHAT and CDR2 FQDESV (reference sequence). CDR3 region: CASSLQGEYEQYF. The DNA of the CDR3 is TGTGCCAGCAGCCTACAGGGGGAATACGAGCAGTACTTC.

The J gene is TRBJ2-5, the V gene TRBV2, with 7 bases identical to TRBD2. With V trimmed by 3 bases and J by 5 bases, 6 bases remained unmatched. The CDR3 length is 14 residues. CDR1 SNHLY and CDR2 FYNNEI come from the germline V gene. DNA of the CDR3: TGTGCCAGCAGTGACGTATGGCGGGGGGAGACCCAGTACTTC. Encoded protein: CASSDVWRGETQYF.

This chain connects TRBV20-1 to TRBJ2-3, with 9 bases that match TRBD2. Germline values: CDR1 DFQATT, CDR2 SNEGSKA (reference sequence). The ends lost 2 bases at V and 4 bases at J; junction bases unmatched: 7. The CDR3 totals 15 residues. CDR3 sequence: CSARFAGGPPDTQYF. The CDR3 coding sequence is TGCAGTGCTAGATTCGCGGGAGGGCCCCCAGATACGCAGTATTTT.

J is TRBJ1-1 and V is TRBV6-5; 9 nucleotides match TRBD1. V gave up 5 bases and J gave up 11 bases; unmatched junction bases: 12. The CDR3 is 14 residues long. Germline CDR1 and CDR2: MNHEY and SVGAGI. The CDR3 DNA reads TGTGCCAGCAGTCACCGGGACAGGGTGTCGGTGGCTTTCTTT. Translated, it gives CASSHRDRVSVAFF.

The rearrangement links TRBV6-1 to TRBJ1-1, with TRBD1 as a possible D gene (5 bases). CDR1 is MNHNS and CDR2 is SASEGT in the germline V gene. V shed 2 bases and J shed 6 bases, with 13 bases lying between them. The CDR3 runs 14 residues. The CDR3 is CASSERQGVSEAFF. The CDR3 region has the DNA TGTGCCAGCAGTGAAAGGCAGGGTGTGTCTGAAGCTTTCTTT.

The rearrangement joins TRBV7-8 to TRBJ1-6, with TRBD1 matching over 7 bases. The junction had 6 bases not matched to a gene; V was cut back by 2 bases and J by 8 bases. The CDR3 is 15 amino acids. Germline V lookup: CDR1 SGHVS, CDR2 FQNEAQ. The CDR3 loop reads CASSLQGQAYSPLHF. The CDR3 DNA sequence: TGTGCCAGCAGCTTACAAGGACAGGCCTATTCACCCCTCCACTTT.

The genes are TRBV29-1 and TRBJ2-3, with unresolved D. CDR1 SQVTM and CDR2 ANQGSEA come from the germline V gene. V lost 4 bases to trimming and J lost 3 bases, with 11 bases between them. The CDR3 has 13 amino acids. The CDR3 DNA is TGCAGCGTTGCGTGGCGCTTTACAGATACGCAGTATTTT. Translating it yields CSVAWRFTDTQYF.

This chain links TRBV7-3 with TRBJ2-3; no reliable D call. The CDR3 has 13 amino acids. The V gene lost 4 bases and the J gene lost 6 bases, with 11 bases spanning the gap. Germline V gene data show CDR1 as SGHTA and CDR2 as FQGTGA. CDR3 nucleotide sequence: TGTGCCAGCAGCTCGAGACTGGCGGATACGCAGTATTTT. This encodes CASSSRLADTQYF. The variable domain in full, with the rest retrieved from reference TRBV7-3 and TRBJ2-3, is GAGVSQTPSNKVTEKGKYVELRCDPISGHTALYWYRQSLGQGPEFLIYFQGTGAADDSGLPNDRFFAVRPEGSVSTLKIQRTERGDSAVYLCASSSRLADTQYFGPGTRLTVL.

The V call is TRBV12-3 or TRBV12-4, the J call TRBJ2-7; maybe TRBD1 (7 bases). V lost 6 bases and J lost 2, with 20 bases in between. This CDR3 region has 16 residues. The CDR3 region has the DNA TGTGCCAGCAGCCGCGGGACAGAGTTCTTTACCTACGAGCAGTACTTC. Its protein product is CASSRGTEFFTYEQYF.

This clonotype was observed a single time. The chain has TRBV11-2 and TRBJ2-7; 7 bases are a match to TRBD1. Germline loops: CDR1 SGHAT, CDR2 FQNNGV. Trimming at V came to 6 bases and at J to 5 bases, leaving 7 bases not matched to a gene. The CDR3 is 13 amino acids. CDR3: CASRPTGSNEQYF. The CDR3 DNA reads TGTGCCAGCAGACCGACAGGGTCGAACGAGCAGTACTTC.

In this sample, this clonotype turned up a few times. The rearrangement uses TRBV5-1 and TRBJ2-2; D remains ambiguous. Germline V CDR1 and CDR2: SGHRS, YFSETQ. This CDR3 region has 16 residues. Between the trimmed V and J ends, which lost 0 bases and 2 bases, there was a span of 11 bases. In DNA form, the CDR3 reads TGCGCCAGCAGCTTGGCCCCAGGTCTTAACACCGGGGAGCTGTTTTTT. It encodes CASSLAPGLNTGELFF.

CDR3 DNA sequence: TGCGCCAGCAGCTTGTCCGGGACAGGGAGCTCTGGGGCCAACGTCCTGACTTTC. Translating gives CASSLSGTGSSGANVLTF. The chain has TRBV5-1 and TRBJ2-6; 9 bases are a match to TRBD1. CDR1 and CDR2 from the germline V gene are SGHRS and YFSETQ. V gave up 1 base and J gave up 0 bases; unmatched junction bases: 5. CDR3 size: 18 residues.

In this sample, this clonotype turned up many times. The CDR3 here is CASSLPGLAGANNEQFF. CDR3 DNA sequence: TGCGCCAGCAGCTTGCCCGGTCTAGCGGGGGCCAACAATGAGCAGTTCTTC. This chain links TRBV5-1 with TRBJ2-1, with TRBD2 matching 10 bases. Looked up from germline, CDR1 is SGHRS and CDR2 is YFSETQ. V trimming: 1 base; J trimming: 5 bases; junction bases outside the gene matches: 9. This CDR3 has 17 amino acids. The entire variable domain, with the rest obtained from reference TRBV5-1 and TRBJ2-1, is as follows: KAGVTQTPRYLIKTRGQQVTLSCSPISGHRSVSWYQQTPGQGLQFLFEYFSETQRNKGNFPGRFSGRQFSNSRSEMNVSTLELGDSALYLCASSLPGLAGANNEQFFGPGTRLTVL.

This clonotype was seen only a few times. The chain is built from TRBV13 and TRBJ2-1; either TRBD1 or TRBD2 may supply D (6 bases each). Germline V gene sequence: CDR1 PRHDT, CDR2 FYEKMQ (reference sequence). Trimming pared 3 bases from V and 5 bases from J, leaving 17 bases between. CDR3 length: 16 amino acids. This CDR3 reads CASSFQEGDPNNEQFF. The CDR3 bases are TGTGCCAGCAGCTTTCAGGAGGGGGACCCAAACAATGAGCAGTTCTTC.

This rearrangement joins TRBV29-1 to TRBJ2-7; the match to TRBD1 covers 9 bases. CDR3 length: 14 residues. Germline V gives CDR1 SQVTM, CDR2 ANQGSEA. J lost 2 bases, V lost 5 bases, and 7 bases had no gene match. This CDR3 is CSVTAGTGTYEQYF. The DNA for the CDR3 is TGCAGCGTTACGGCCGGGACAGGGACCTACGAGCAGTACTTC.

The genes are TRBV20-1 and TRBJ2-3; TRBD2 aligns across 15 bases. The junction had 13 bases not matched to a gene; V was cut back by 0 bases and J by 0 bases. This CDR3 comprises 21 residues. The V gene's germline CDR1 is DFQATT and CDR2 SNEGSKA (reference sequence). The CDR3 DNA is TGCAGTGCTAGAGACCCTCACGGGACTAGCGGGAGGTTCCATAGCACAGATACGCAGTATTTT. Translation gives CSARDPHGTSGRFHSTDTQYF.

A few counts support this clonotype. The chain recombines TRBV7-8 with TRBJ2-2; a weak D match, TRBD1 (5 bases). CDR3 length: 14 residues. Trimming stripped 3 bases from V and 3 bases from J, with 8 bases between. Germline lookup yields CDR1 SGHVS and CDR2 FQNEAQ. DNA of the CDR3: TGTGCCAGCAGCTTTACCAGGGACACCGGGGAGCTGTTTTTT. Translated, it gives CASSFTRDTGELFF.

This clonotype was observed many times. J is TRBJ1-5 and V is TRBV20-1; TRBD1 aligns across 12 bases. Germline CDR1 reads DFQATT; CDR2 reads SNEGSKA (reference sequence). V was pared by 1 base and J by 6 bases, with 7 bases of the junction left unmatched. This CDR3 region has 16 residues. CDR3 amino acids: CSARVGQGARGQPQHF. Here the CDR3 DNA reads TGCAGTGCTAGAGTGGGACAGGGGGCTAGGGGTCAGCCCCAGCATTTT.

CDR3 amino acids: CASSKGASVNEQFF. Written as DNA, the CDR3 is TGTGCCAGTAGCAAGGGGGCTAGCGTCAATGAGCAGTTCTTC. The chain is built from TRBV19 and TRBJ2-1, with D possibly being TRBD1 (7 bases). Deletions cut 6 bases from V and 6 bases from J, with 15 bases between. The length of the CDR3 is 14 residues. CDR1 LNHDA and CDR2 SQIVND come from the germline V gene (reference sequence).